This passage covers 17 T cell receptor beta chains from one sample sequenced in a study of blood T cells in healthy people across ages. Using a J-beta primer mix together with a sample-barcoded 5' primer, a second PCR was run for about 6 to 12 cycles. TCRdb passed the 5' RACE reads through MiXCR, listing each CDR3 protein once. The top ten clones hold about 7.7% of a sample with about 1.7 million distinct CDR3 sequences, 28% of them seen once. The sequenced material came from blood. The receptors were sampled from a woman in her twenties or thirties in good health.

The rearrangement uses TRBV7-3 and TRBJ2-5; TRBD1 might be the D (5 bases). The CDR3 is 13 amino acids. Germline-derived CDR1 and CDR2 are SGHTA and FQGTGA. V dropped 2 bases and J dropped 11 bases, with 15 bases sitting between them. This CDR3 is CASSLAGHNDQYF. In DNA form, the CDR3 reads TGTGCCAGCAGCTTAGCCGGACACAATGATCAGTACTTC.

There are a few counts of this clonotype. The chain has TRBV25-1 and TRBJ1-2; tentative D call: TRBD1 (5 bases). CDR1 and CDR2 (germline): MGHDK, SYGVNS. Deletions cut 4 bases from V and 3 bases from J, with 30 bases between. The CDR3 is 20 residues long. In DNA, the CDR3 is TGTGCCAGCAGTGGACGGAACCCAACTGACAGATCTTATGTGGACTATGGCTACACCTTC. Its translation is CASSGRNPTDRSYVDYGYTF.

V is TRBV6-6 and J is TRBJ2-7; D unclear. TRBJ2-5 matches the DNA end more closely, so the J call is doubtful. The CDR3 is 14 residues long. Germline V gives CDR1 MNHNY, CDR2 SVGAGI (reference sequence). CDR3 bases: TGTGCCAGCAGTCTCACCGAGACGACGGAGACCCAGTACTTC. Encoded protein: CASSLTETTETQYF.

The chain links TRBV7-9 to TRBJ2-1; D is ambiguous. CDR3 length: 12 residues. In germline, CDR1 is SEHNR, CDR2 FQNEAQ (reference sequence). The germline V and J ends were trimmed by 0 bases and 10 bases, with 7 bases remaining between them. CDR3 protein: CASSLATYEQFF. CDR3 DNA sequence: TGTGCCAGCAGCTTAGCAACCTACGAGCAGTTCTTC. Full variable domain (missing parts from reference TRBV7-9 and TRBJ2-1): DTGVSQNPRHKITKRGQNVTFRCDPISEHNRLYWYRQTLGQGPEFLTYFQNEAQLEKSRLLSDRFSAERPKGSFSTLEIQRTEQGDSAMYLCASSLATYEQFFGPGTRLTVL.

To note about this clonotype: Possible read error: a much larger clone is one base away. The CDR3 loop reads CTSSASGRGYNEQFF. CDR3 DNA sequence: TGTACCAGCAGTGCGTCCGGCCGGGGATACAATGAGCAGTTCTTC. This chain connects TRBV6-4 to TRBJ2-1; tentative D call: TRBD2 (5 bases). The CDR3 loop spans 15 amino acids. Germline V lookup: CDR1 MRHNA, CDR2 SNTAGT.

The chain couples TRBV7-9 to TRBJ2-7, with D uncertain. The CDR3 is made up of 13 amino acids. Trimming took 5 bases from V and 2 from J, leaving 10 bases between them. Germline V lookup: CDR1 SEHNR, CDR2 FQNEAQ (reference sequence). The CDR3 nucleotides read TGTGCCAGCAGCCCGTCTTTCGCCTACGAGCAGTACTTC. Protein sequence: CASSPSFAYEQYF.

To note about this clonotype: This may be a read error: a much more frequent sequence differs by one nucleotide. CDR3 coding DNA: TGTGCCACCAGCACTCCGGGACTAGCGGTCAATGAGCGGTTCTTC. This encodes CATSTPGLAVNERFF. The chain has TRBV15 and TRBJ2-1; 11 nucleotides align to TRBD2. The germline CDR1 and CDR2 sequences are LNHNV and YYDKDF (reference sequence). This CDR3 is 15 amino acids long.

V gene TRBV20-1 combines with J gene TRBJ1-1, with D hard to call. Looked up from germline, CDR1 is DFQATT and CDR2 is SNEGSKA (reference sequence). There are 13 residues in the CDR3. V was shortened by 3 bases and J by 1 base, with 9 bases between the two germline ends. The CDR3: CSASRGGNTEAFF. The DNA for the CDR3 is TGCAGTGCTAGTCGAGGCGGGAACACTGAAGCTTTCTTT.

This clonotype appeared a single time. This could be a read error, since a much larger clone is one nucleotide away. CDR3 bases: TGTGCCAGCACTCCAGGACTAGCGGGACTCAATGAGCAGTACTTC. The encoded protein is CASTPGLAGLNEQYF. The chain recombines TRBV2 with TRBJ2-4, with 12 bases fitting TRBD2. This CDR3 is built from 15 residues. Per germline, CDR1 SNHLY and CDR2 FYNNEI. V was pared by 7 bases and J by 13 bases, with 14 bases of the junction left unmatched.

This clonotype was seen only once. The rearrangement joins TRBV7-2 to TRBJ2-3, with D possibly called TRBD1 or TRBD2 (5 bases each). The germline V gene has CDR1 SGHTA and CDR2 FQGNSA. The CDR3 totals 15 residues. V was cut by 4 bases and J by 1 base, with 12 bases left in between. The DNA of the CDR3 is TGTGCCAGCAGCTCCTTCTGGGACGGCACAGATACGCAGTATTTT. Its protein product is CASSSFWDGTDTQYF.

This clonotype has a single count. Compared with germline, one end of the junction differs, possibly owing to a read error. The chain links TRBV7-2 to TRBJ2-6; D not resolved. This CDR3 has 13 amino acids. CDR1 and CDR2 from the germline V gene are SGHTA and FQGNSA. The DNA for the CDR3 is TGTGCCAGCAGGATTACTGGGACCAACGTCCTGACTTTC. Its protein product is CASRITGTNVLTF.

The gene calls are TRBV4-1 and TRBJ2-4; 9 bases align to TRBD1. The end of the DNA fits TRBJ2-7 better, so the J call may be wrong. CDR1 and CDR2 (germline): MGHRA, YSYEKL. This CDR3 has 15 amino acids. CDR3 DNA sequence: TGCGCCAGCAGCCAGGAAATGGGACAGGGCAACGAGCAGTACTTC. Amino acids: CASSQEMGQGNEQYF.

This clonotype was counted many times. V and J are TRBV6-6 and TRBJ2-5, with 8 bases aligning to TRBD2. Per germline, CDR1 MNHNY and CDR2 SVGAGI (reference sequence). There are 15 residues in the CDR3. The V gene end was trimmed by 2 bases and the J gene end by 4 bases; junction bases not matched to a gene: 6. This CDR3 is CASSYAGTRGETQYF. The CDR3 DNA follows: TGTGCCAGCAGTTACGCCGGGACTAGAGGAGAGACCCAGTACTTC.

This rearrangement joins TRBV30 to TRBJ1-1; D is perhaps TRBD1 (5 bases). The CDR3 is 13 amino acids. V shed 4 bases and J shed 3 bases, with 12 bases lying between them. Per germline, CDR1 GTSNPN and CDR2 SVGIG (reference sequence). CDR3 in amino acids: CAWTPTVDTEAFF. CDR3 coding DNA: TGTGCCTGGACCCCGACAGTAGACACTGAAGCTTTCTTT.

The chain carries TRBV9 and TRBJ1-1; D is possibly TRBD1 (6 bases). This CDR3 has 15 residues. V shed 4 bases and J shed 3 bases, with 16 bases lying between them. From germline, CDR1 is SGDLS and CDR2 YYNGEE. The CDR3 spells CASSPEGDDYTEAFF. The DNA for the CDR3 is TGTGCCAGCAGCCCAGAGGGGGATGATTACACTGAAGCTTTCTTT.

Many counts were recorded for this clonotype. The chain employs TRBV5-5 and TRBJ2-4; D perhaps matches TRBD2 (6 bases). The assigned J gene may be wrong: the sequence end matches TRBJ2-7 better. Per germline, CDR1 SGHKS and CDR2 YYEKEE (reference sequence). This CDR3 region has 15 residues. The CDR3 nucleotides are TGTGCCAGCAGCTCGCGGGGTGGGGCCGCCTACGAGCAGTACTTC. It is translated as CASSSRGGAAYEQYF.

The V gene is TRBV2, the J gene TRBJ2-1, with 8 bases that match TRBD2. Germline V lookup: CDR1 SNHLY, CDR2 FYNNEI. The CDR3 sequence is 12 residues long. The V gene end was trimmed by 9 bases and the J gene end by 3 bases; junction bases not matched to a gene: 1. CDR3 sequence (DNA): TGTGCCAGAGGGACTAGCTACAATGAGCAGTTCTTC. Translated: CARGTSYNEQFF. Drawing the rest from reference TRBV2 and TRBJ2-1, the complete variable domain is EPEVTQTPSHQVTQMGQEVILRCVPISNHLYFYWYRQILGQKVEFLVSFYNNEISEKSEIFDDQFSVERPDGSNFTLKIRSTKLEDSAMYFCARGTSYNEQFFGPGTRLTVL.